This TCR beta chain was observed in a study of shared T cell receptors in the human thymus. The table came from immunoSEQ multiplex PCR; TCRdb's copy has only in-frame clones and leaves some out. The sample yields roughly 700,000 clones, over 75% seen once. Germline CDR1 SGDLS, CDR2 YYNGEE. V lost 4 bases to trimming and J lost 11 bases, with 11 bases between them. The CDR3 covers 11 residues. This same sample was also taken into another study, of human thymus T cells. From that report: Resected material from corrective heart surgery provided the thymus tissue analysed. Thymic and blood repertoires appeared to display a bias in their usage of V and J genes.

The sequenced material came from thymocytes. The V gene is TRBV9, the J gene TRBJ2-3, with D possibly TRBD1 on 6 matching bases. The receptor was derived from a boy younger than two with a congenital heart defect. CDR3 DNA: TGTGCCAGCAGCCTCGAGGGGGTGCAGTATTTT. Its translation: CASSLEGVQYF.